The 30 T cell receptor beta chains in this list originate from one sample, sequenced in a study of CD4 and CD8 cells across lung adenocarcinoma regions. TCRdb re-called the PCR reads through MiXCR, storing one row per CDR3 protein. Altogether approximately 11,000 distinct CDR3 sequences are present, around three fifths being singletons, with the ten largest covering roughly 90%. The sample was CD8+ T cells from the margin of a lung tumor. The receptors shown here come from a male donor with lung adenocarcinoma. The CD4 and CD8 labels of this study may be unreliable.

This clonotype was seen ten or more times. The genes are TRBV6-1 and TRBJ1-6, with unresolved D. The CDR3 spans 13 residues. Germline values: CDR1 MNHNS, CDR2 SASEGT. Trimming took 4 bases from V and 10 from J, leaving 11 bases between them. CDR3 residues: CASSVSWSSPLHF. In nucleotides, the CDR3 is TGTGCCAGCAGTGTCTCGTGGTCGTCACCCCTCCACTTT.

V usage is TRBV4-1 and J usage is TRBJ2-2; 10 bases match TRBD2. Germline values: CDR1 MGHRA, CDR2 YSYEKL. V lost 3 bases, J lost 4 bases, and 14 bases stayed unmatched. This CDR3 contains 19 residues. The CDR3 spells CASSHFYSGRTTSTGELFF. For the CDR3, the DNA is TGCGCCAGCAGCCATTTTTATAGCGGGAGGACTACGAGCACCGGGGAGCTGTTTTTT.

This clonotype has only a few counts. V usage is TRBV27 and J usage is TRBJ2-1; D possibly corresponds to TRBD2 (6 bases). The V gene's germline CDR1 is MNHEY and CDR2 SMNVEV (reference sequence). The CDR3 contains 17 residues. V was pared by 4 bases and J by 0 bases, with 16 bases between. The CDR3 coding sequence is TGTGCCAGCAGTTGGGGAGCGGGTCCCACCTCCTACAATGAGCAGTTCTTC. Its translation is CASSWGAGPTSYNEQFF.

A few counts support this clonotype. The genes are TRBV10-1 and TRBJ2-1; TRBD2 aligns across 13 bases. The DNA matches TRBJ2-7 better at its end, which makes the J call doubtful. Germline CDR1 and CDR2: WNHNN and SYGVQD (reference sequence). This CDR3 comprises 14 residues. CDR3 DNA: TGCGCCAGCAGTGACACTAGCGGGAGGGAAGAGCAGTACTTC. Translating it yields CASSDTSGREEQYF.

This CDR3 is CASSRGTDTQYF. The CDR3 nucleotides read TGTGCCAGCAGCCGCGGGACAGATACGCAGTATTTT. V gene TRBV6-1 combines with J gene TRBJ2-3, with D possibly matching TRBD2 (5 bases). V shed 6 bases and J shed 3 bases, with 7 bases lying between them. This CDR3 spans 12 amino acids. CDR1 and CDR2 from the germline V gene are MNHNS and SASEGT.

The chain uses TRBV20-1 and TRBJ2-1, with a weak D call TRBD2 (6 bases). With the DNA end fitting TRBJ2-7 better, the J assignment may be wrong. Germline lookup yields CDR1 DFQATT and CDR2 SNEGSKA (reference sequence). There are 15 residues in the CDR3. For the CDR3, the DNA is TGCAGTGCGAAAAGACGGGACTCTCCCTATTACGAGCAGTACTTC. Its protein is CSAKRRDSPYYEQYF.

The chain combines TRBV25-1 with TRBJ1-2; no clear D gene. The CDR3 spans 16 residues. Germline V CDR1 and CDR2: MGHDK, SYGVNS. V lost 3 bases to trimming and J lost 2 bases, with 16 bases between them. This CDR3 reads CASSDGEPWANYGYTF. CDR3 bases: TGTGCCAGCAGTGATGGCGAACCCTGGGCAAACTATGGCTACACCTTC.

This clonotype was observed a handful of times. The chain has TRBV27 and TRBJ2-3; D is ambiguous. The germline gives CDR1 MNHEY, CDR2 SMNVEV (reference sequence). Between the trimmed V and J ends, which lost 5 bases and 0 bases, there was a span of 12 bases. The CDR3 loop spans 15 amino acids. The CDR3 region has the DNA TGTGCCAGCAGTGCATTAGCACTTAGCACAGATACGCAGTATTTT. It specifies CASSALALSTDTQYF.

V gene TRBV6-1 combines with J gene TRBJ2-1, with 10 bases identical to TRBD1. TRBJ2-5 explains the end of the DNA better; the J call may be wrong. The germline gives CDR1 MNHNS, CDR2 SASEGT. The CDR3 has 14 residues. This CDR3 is CASNRDRGTETQYF. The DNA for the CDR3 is TGTGCCAGCAACCGGGACAGGGGAACGGAGACCCAGTACTTC.

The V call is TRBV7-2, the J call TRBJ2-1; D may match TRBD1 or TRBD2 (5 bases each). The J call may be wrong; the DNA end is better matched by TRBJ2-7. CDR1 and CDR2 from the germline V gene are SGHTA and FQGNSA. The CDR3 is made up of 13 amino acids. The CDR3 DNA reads TGTGCCAGCAGCGCCGGGGCCCGGGGAGAGCAGTACTTC. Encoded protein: CASSAGARGEQYF.

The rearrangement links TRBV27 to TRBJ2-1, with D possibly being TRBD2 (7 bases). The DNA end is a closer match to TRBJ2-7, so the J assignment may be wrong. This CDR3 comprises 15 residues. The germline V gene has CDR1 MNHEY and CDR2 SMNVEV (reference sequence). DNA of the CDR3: TGTGCCAGCGGGGGCGGGACTACCGGGCACTACGAGCAGTACTTC. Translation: CASGGGTTGHYEQYF.

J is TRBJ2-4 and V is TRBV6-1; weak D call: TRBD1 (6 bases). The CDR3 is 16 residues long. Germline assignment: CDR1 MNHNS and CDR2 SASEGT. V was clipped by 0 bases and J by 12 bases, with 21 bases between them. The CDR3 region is CASSEAGLGAKDTQYF. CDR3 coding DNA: TGTGCCAGCAGTGAAGCGGGGCTGGGGGCCAAAGATACTCAGTACTTC.

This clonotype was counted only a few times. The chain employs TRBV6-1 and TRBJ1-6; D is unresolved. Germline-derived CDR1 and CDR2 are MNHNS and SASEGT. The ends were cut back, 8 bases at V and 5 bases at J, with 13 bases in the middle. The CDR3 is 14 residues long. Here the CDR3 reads CASSRRTHNSPLHF. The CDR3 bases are TGTGCCAGCTCCCGTCGGACTCATAATTCACCCCTCCACTTT.

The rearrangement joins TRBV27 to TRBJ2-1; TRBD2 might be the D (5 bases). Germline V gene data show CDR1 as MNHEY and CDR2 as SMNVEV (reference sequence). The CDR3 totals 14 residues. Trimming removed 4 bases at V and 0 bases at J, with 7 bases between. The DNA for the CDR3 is TGTGCCAGCAGTTCGGGGAGCTCCTACAATGAGCAGTTCTTC. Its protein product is CASSSGSSYNEQFF.

CDR3 DNA: TGCGCCAGCAGTGTTGGAGGGCGGATTAACTACAATGAGCAGTTCTTC. It translates to CASSVGGRINYNEQFF. The genes are TRBV10-1 and TRBJ2-1; D may be TRBD2 (6 bases). The CDR3 spans 16 residues. The V gene lost 4 bases and the J gene lost 3 bases, with 16 bases spanning the gap. Germline V CDR1 and CDR2: WNHNN, SYGVQD (reference sequence).

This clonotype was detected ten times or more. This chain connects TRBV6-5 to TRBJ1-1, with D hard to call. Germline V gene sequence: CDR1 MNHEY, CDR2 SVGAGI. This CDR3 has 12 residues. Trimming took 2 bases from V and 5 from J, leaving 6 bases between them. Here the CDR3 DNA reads TGTGCCAGCAGTTACCTGGGGACTGAAGCTTTCTTT. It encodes CASSYLGTEAFF.

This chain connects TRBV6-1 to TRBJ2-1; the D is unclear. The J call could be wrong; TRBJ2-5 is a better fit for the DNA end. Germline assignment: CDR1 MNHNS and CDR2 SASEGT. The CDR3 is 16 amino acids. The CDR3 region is CASQGPPANAAETQYF. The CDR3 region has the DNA TGTGCCAGCCAAGGCCCCCCTGCTAACGCTGCAGAGACCCAGTACTTC.

The CDR3 region is CASSPRGLAGFQETQYF. The CDR3 region has the DNA TGTGCCAGCAGTCCCCGGGGACTAGCGGGGTTCCAAGAGACCCAGTACTTC. The chain recombines TRBV6-1 with TRBJ2-1, with TRBD2 matching 13 bases. TRBJ2-5 matches the DNA end more closely, so the J call is doubtful. Germline-derived CDR1 and CDR2 are MNHNS and SASEGT. This CDR3 contains 17 residues.

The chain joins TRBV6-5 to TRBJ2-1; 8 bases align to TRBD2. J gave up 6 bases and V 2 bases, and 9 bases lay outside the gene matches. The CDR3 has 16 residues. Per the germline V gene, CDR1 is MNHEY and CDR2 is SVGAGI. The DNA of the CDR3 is TGTGCCAGCAGTTACGCCGGGACTAGTTTTCGCAATGAGCAGTTCTTC. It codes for CASSYAGTSFRNEQFF.

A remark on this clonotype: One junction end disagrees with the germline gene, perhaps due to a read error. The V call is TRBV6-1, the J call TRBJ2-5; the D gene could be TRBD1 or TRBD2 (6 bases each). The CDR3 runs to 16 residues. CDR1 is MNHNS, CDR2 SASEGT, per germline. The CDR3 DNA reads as TGTGCCAGCGGGGGAGCCGGGGGCCGGGACCAGGAGACCCAGTACTTC. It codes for CASGGAGGRDQETQYF.

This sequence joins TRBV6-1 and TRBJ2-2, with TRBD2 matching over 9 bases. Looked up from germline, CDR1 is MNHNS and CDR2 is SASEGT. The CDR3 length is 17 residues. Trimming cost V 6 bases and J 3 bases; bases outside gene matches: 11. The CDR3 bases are TGTGCCAGCAGGAGAGGGGGACTAGCTGATTACACCGGGGAGCTGTTTTTT. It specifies CASRRGGLADYTGELFF.

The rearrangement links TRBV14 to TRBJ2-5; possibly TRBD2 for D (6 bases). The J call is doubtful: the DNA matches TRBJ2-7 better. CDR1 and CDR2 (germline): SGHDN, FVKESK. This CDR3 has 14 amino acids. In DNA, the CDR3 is TGTGCCAGCAGCCAAGGTTCGGGACTCTACGAGCAGTACTTC. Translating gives CASSQGSGLYEQYF.

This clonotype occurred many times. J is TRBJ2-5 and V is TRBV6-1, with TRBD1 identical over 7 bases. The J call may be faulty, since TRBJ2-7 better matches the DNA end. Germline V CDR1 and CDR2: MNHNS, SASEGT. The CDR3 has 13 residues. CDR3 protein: CASGMTGSYEQYF. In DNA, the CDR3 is TGTGCCAGCGGAATGACAGGGTCCTACGAGCAGTACTTC.

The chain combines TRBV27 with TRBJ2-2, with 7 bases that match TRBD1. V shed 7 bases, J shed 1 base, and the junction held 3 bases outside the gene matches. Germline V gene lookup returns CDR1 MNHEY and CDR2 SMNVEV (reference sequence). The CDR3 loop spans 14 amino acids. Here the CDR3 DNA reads TGTGCCAGCACCGACAGGGTGAACACCGGGGAGCTGTTTTTT. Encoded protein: CASTDRVNTGELFF.

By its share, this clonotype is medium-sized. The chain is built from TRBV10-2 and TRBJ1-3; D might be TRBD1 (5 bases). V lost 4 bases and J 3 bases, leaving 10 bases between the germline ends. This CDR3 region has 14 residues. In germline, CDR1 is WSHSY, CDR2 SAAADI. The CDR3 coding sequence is TGCGCCAGCAGTGTTACAGGAGGTGGAAACACCATATATTTT. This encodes CASSVTGGGNTIYF.

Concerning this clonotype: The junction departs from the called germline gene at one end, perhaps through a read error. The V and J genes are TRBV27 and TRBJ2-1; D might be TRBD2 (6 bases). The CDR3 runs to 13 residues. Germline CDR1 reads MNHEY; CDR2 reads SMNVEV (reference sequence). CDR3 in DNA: TGTGCCAGCAGTTTTTCCGGGGGAGATAAGCAGTATTTC. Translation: CASSFSGGDKQYF.

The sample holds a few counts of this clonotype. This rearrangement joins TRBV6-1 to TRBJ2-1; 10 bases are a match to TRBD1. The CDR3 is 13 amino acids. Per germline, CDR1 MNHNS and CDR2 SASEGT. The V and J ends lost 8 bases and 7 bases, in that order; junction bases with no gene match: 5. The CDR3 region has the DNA TGTGCCAGCCTGAGACAGGGGGCGAATGAGCAGTTCTTC. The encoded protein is CASLRQGANEQFF.

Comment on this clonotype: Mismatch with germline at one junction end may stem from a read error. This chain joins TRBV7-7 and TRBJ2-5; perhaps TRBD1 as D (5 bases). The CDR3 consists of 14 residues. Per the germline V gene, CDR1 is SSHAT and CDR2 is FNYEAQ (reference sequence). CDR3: CASSPSSRVETQYF. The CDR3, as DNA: TGTGCTAGCAGCCCTTCTTCCAGGGTGGAGACCCAGTACTTC.

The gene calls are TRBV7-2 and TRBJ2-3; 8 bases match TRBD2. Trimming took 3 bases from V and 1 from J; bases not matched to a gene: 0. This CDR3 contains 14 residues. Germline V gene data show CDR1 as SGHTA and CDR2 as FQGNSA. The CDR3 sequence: CASSLTSGTDTQYF. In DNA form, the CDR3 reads TGTGCCAGCAGCTTGACTAGCGGCACAGATACGCAGTATTTT.

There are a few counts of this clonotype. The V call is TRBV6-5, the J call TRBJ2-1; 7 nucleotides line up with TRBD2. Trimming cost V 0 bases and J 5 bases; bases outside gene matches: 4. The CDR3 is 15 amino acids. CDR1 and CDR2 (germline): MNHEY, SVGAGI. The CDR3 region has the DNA TGTGCCAGCAGTTACTCGGGAGGGACCCACAATGAGCAGTTCTTC. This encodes CASSYSGGTHNEQFF.